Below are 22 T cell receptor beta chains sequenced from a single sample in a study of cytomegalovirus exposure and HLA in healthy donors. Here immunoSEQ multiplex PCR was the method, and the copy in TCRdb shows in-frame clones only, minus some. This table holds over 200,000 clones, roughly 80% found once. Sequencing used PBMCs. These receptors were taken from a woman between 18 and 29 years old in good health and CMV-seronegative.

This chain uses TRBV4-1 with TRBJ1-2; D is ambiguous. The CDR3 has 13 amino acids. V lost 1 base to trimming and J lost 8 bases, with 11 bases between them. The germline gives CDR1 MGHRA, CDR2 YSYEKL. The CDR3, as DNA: TGCGCCAGCAGCCAAGCGGATGCTAGGGGCTACACCTTC. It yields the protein CASSQADARGYTF.

CDR3 loop: CASSQDWGQGIYEQYF. The CDR3 DNA follows: TGCGCCAGCAGCCAAGATTGGGGACAAGGGATCTACGAGCAGTACTTC. The genes are TRBV4-1 and TRBJ2-7, with D maybe TRBD1 (6 bases). Trimming shortened V by 0 bases and J by 3 bases, and 15 bases separated the two germline ends. Germline CDR1 is MGHRA and CDR2 is YSYEKL. The CDR3 is made up of 16 amino acids.

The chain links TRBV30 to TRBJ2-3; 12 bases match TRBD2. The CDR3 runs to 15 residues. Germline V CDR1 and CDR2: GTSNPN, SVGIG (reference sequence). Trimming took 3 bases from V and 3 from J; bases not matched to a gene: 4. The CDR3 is CAWSPTSGRTDTQYF. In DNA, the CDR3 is TGTGCCTGGAGCCCGACTAGCGGGAGAACAGATACGCAGTATTTT.

The CDR3 bases are TGTGCCAGCAGCTTAGACCGGACGGTCCTCGATGAGCAGTTCTTC. Translated: CASSLDRTVLDEQFF. The V gene is TRBV7-8, the J gene TRBJ2-1, with D unresolved. The CDR3 contains 15 residues. Trimming cost V 1 base and J 8 bases, with 15 bases left between them. Per germline, CDR1 SGHVS and CDR2 FQNEAQ.

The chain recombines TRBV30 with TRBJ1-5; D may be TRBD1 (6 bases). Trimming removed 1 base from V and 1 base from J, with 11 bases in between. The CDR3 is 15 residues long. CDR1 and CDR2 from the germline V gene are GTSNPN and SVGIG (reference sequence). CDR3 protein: CAWSGGGGSNQPQHF. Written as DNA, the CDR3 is TGTGCCTGGAGTGGGGGGGGCGGGAGCAATCAGCCCCAGCATTTT. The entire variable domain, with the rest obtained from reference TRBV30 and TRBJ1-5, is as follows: SQTIHQWPATLVQPVGSPLSLECTVEGTSNPNLYWYRQAAGRGLQLLFYSVGIGQISSEVPQNLSASRPQDRQFILSSKKLLLSDSGFYLCAWSGGGGSNQPQHFGDGTRLSIL.

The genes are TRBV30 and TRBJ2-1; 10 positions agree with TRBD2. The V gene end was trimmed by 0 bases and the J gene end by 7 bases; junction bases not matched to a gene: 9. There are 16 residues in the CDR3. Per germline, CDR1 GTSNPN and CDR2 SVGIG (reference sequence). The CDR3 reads CAWSVQSGRVGNEQFF. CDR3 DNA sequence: TGTGCCTGGAGTGTACAAAGCGGGAGGGTTGGGAATGAGCAGTTCTTC.

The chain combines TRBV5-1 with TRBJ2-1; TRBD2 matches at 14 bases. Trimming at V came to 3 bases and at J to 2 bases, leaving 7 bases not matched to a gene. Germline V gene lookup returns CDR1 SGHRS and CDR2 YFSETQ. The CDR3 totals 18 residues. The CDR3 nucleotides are TGCGCCAGCAGCTCCGGGGGGACTAGCGGGAGACCCTACAATGAGCAGTTCTTC. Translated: CASSSGGTSGRPYNEQFF.

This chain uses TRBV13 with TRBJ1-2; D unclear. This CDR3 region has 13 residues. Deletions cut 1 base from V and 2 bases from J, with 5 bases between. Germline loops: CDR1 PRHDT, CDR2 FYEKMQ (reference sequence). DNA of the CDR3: TGTGCCAGCAGCTTAGTGATGAACTATGGCTACACCTTC. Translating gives CASSLVMNYGYTF.

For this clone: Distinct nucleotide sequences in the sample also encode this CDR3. This CDR3 is CASSLDMNTEAFF. The CDR3 DNA sequence: TGCGCCAGCAGCTTGGACATGAACACTGAAGCTTTCTTT. The chain carries TRBV5-1 and TRBJ1-1; unclear D gene. The CDR3 consists of 13 residues. V was cut by 0 bases and J by 0 bases, with 3 bases left in between. Germline CDR1 is SGHRS and CDR2 is YFSETQ.

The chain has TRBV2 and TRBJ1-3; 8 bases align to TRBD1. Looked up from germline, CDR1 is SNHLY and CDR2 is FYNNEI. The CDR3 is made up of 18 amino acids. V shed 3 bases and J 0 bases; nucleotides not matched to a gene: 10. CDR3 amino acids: CASSDGQGIWVSGNTIYF. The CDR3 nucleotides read TGTGCCAGCAGTGACGGACAGGGAATATGGGTCTCTGGAAACACCATATATTTT.

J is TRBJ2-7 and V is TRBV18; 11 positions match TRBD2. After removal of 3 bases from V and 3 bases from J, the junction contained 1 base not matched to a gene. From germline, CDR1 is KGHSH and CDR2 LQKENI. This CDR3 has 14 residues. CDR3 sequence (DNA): TGTGCCAGCTCACCTGGGACTAGCGGCTACGAGCAGTACTTC. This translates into CASSPGTSGYEQYF.

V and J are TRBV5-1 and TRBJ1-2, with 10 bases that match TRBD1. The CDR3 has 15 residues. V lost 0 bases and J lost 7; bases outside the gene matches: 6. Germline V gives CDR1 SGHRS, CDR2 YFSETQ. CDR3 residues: CASSLVATGGSGYTF. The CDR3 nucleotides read TGCGCCAGCAGCTTGGTGGCGACAGGGGGCTCTGGCTACACCTTC.

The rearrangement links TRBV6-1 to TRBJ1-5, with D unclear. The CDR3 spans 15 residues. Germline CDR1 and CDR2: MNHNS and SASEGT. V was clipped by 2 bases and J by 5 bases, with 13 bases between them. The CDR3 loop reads CASSEQRRMDQPQHF. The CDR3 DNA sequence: TGTGCCAGCAGTGAACAGCGCAGGATGGATCAGCCCCAGCATTTT.

CDR3 nucleotides: TGTGCCAGCAGTCCATTGGGGGGCAATCAGCCCCAGCATTTT. Amino acids: CASSPLGGNQPQHF. The chain joins TRBV28 to TRBJ1-5; perhaps TRBD1 as D (5 bases). The CDR3 consists of 14 residues. The germline gives CDR1 MDHEN, CDR2 SYDVKM. Trimming left V 5 bases short and J 2 bases short, with 10 bases between.

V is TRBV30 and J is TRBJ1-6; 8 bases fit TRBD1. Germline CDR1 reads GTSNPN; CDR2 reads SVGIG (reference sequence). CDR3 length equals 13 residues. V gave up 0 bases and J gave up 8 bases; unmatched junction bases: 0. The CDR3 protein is CAWSVQGDSPLHF. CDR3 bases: TGTGCCTGGAGTGTACAGGGGGATTCACCCCTCCACTTT.

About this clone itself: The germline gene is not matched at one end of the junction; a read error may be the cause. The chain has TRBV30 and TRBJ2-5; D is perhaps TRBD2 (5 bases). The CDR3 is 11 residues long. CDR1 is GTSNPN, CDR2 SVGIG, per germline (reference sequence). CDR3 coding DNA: TGTGCCGGGAGTCGAAGAGAGACCCAGTACTTC. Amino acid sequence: CAGSRRETQYF.

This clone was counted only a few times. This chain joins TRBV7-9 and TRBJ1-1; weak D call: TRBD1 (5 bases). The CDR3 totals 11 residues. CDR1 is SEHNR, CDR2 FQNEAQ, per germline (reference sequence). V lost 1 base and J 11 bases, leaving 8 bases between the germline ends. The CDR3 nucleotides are TGTGCCAGCAGCTTAGGAGGGGAGGCTTTCTTT. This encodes CASSLGGEAFF. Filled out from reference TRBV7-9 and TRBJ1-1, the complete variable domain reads DTGVSQNPRHKITKRGQNVTFRCDPISEHNRLYWYRQTLGQGPEFLTYFQNEAQLEKSRLLSDRFSAERPKGSFSTLEIQRTEQGDSAMYLCASSLGGEAFFGQGTRLTVV.

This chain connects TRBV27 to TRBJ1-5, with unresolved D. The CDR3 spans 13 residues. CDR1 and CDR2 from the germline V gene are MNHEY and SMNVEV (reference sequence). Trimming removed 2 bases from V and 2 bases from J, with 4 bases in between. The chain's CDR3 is CASSLNGNQPQHF. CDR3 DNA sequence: TGTGCCAGCAGTTTAAATGGCAATCAGCCCCAGCATTTT.

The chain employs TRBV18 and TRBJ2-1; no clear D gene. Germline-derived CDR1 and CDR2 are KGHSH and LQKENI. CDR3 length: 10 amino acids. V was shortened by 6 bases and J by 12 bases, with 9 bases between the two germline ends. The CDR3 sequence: CASSERLQFF. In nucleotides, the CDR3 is TGTGCCAGCTCGGAGAGACTGCAGTTCTTC.

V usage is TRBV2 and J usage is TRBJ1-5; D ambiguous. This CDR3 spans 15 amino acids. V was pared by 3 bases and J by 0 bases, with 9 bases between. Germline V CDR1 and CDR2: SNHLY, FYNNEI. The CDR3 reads CASSEGVNSNQPQHF. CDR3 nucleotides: TGTGCCAGCAGTGAGGGAGTTAATAGCAATCAGCCCCAGCATTTT.

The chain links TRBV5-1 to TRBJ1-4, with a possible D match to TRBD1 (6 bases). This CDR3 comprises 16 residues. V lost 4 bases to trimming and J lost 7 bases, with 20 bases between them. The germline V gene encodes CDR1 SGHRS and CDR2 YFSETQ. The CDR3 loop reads CASSRQGQQNGEKLFF. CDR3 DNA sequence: TGCGCCAGCAGCCGCCAAGGACAGCAGAATGGTGAAAAACTGTTTTTT.

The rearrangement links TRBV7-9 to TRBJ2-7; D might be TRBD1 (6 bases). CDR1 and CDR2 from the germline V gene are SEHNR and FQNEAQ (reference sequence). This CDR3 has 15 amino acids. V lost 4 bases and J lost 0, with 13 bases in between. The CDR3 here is CASSWGQRSSYEQYF. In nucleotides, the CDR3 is TGTGCCAGCAGCTGGGGACAAAGGAGCTCCTACGAGCAGTACTTC.